Presented here are 16 T cell receptor beta chains from one specimen sequenced in a study of CD8 T cells in ankylosing spondylitis. Findings and limits, study-wide: A TCR beta motif of fewer than ten highly homologous variants seemed to mark ankylosing spondylitis blood.

Antigens for these TCRs are unknown. One entry per CDR3 protein, called by TCRdb with MiXCR from the 5' RACE reads. The sample yields about 540,000 distinct CDR3 sequences, more than 9.5% seen once. Input material: blood, either unsorted or a sorted T cell fraction (not recorded which). Source of these receptors: a male donor with ankylosing spondylitis.

The rearrangement links TRBV28 to TRBJ2-2; TRBD2 is a possible D gene (5 bases). The CDR3 length is 16 residues. Germline V gives CDR1 MDHEN, CDR2 SYDVKM. Between the trimmed V and J ends, which lost 6 bases and 4 bases, there was a span of 18 bases. The CDR3 protein is CASSSPGGSTTGELFF. As DNA, the CDR3 is TGTGCCAGCAGCTCCCCCGGCGGGTCGACCACCGGGGAGCTGTTTTTT.

The genes are TRBV27 and TRBJ2-2; no firm D call. V was pared by 6 bases and J by 5 bases, with 10 bases between. CDR1 MNHEY and CDR2 SMNVEV come from the germline V gene (reference sequence). The length of the CDR3 is 13 residues. The CDR3 here is CASRVILTGELFF. The CDR3 coding sequence is TGTGCCAGCAGGGTCATTCTTACCGGGGAGCTGTTTTTT.

The table lists this clonotype with a few counts. The chain recombines TRBV20-1 with TRBJ2-2; perhaps TRBD1 as D (5 bases). The CDR3 totals 17 residues. Germline V gene data show CDR1 as DFQATT and CDR2 as SNEGSKA (reference sequence). V lost 0 bases and J 6 bases, leaving 20 bases between the germline ends. The CDR3 DNA follows: TGCAGTGCTAGAGATTCGGACACCCTCAGGTTGGCCGGGGAGCTGTTTTTT. Translating gives CSARDSDTLRLAGELFF.

A remark on this clonotype: Compared with germline, one end of the junction differs, possibly owing to a read error. This chain's CDR3 is CAGSSGPQINNYGYTF. CDR3 in DNA: TGTGCCGGCAGCTCGGGACCACAAATAAATAACTATGGCTACACCTTC. The chain couples TRBV7-9 to TRBJ1-2; a weak D match, TRBD1 (5 bases). CDR1 and CDR2 (germline): SEHNR, FQNEAQ (reference sequence). This CDR3 is built from 16 residues.

The J gene is TRBJ1-2, the V gene TRBV18, with 10 bases lining up with TRBD1. CDR3 length: 15 residues. The ends lost 2 bases at V and 4 bases at J; junction bases unmatched: 4. From germline, CDR1 is KGHSH and CDR2 LQKENI. CDR3 in amino acids: CASSPGTGEAYGYTF. The DNA of the CDR3 is TGTGCCAGCTCACCAGGGACAGGGGAGGCCTATGGCTACACCTTC.

This clonotype was seen only a few times. V gene TRBV27 combines with J gene TRBJ2-3; D is undetermined. The CDR3 covers 13 residues. Germline V CDR1 and CDR2: MNHEY, SMNVEV (reference sequence). Trimming removed 5 bases at V and 8 bases at J, with 14 bases between. The CDR3 DNA reads as TGTGCCAGCAGTCTCATAACCGCTGGTACGCAGTATTTT. It is translated as CASSLITAGTQYF.

V is TRBV2 and J is TRBJ1-5; D remains ambiguous. This CDR3 has 14 residues. V gave up 7 bases and J gave up 2 bases, with 12 bases separating them. Per germline, CDR1 SNHLY and CDR2 FYNNEI. CDR3 DNA: TGTGCCAGCAAGCACAGTTGGGGCAATCAGCCCCAGCATTTT. Translated, it gives CASKHSWGNQPQHF.

A few counts support this clonotype. The rearrangement uses TRBV12-3 or TRBV12-4 and TRBJ2-2, with a weak D call TRBD2 (6 bases). The CDR3 extends over 16 amino acids. With 2 bases removed from V and 2 bases from J, the gap between germline ends came to 12 bases. CDR3 nucleotides: TGTGCCAGCAGTTTAAGCACTAGCCCTAACACCGGGGAGCTGTTTTTT. This sequence encodes CASSLSTSPNTGELFF.

J is TRBJ1-2 and V is TRBV3-1; 7 nucleotides agree with TRBD1. CDR3 length: 15 residues. Germline trimming cut 6 bases from V and 3 bases from J; bases unmatched to any gene: 10. Germline assignment: CDR1 LGHDT and CDR2 YNNKEL (reference sequence). CDR3 protein: CASSRLDRSDYGYTF. The CDR3 DNA sequence: TGTGCCAGCAGTCGTTTGGACAGGTCAGACTATGGCTACACCTTC. The variable domain in full, completed from reference TRBV3-1 and TRBJ1-2, reads DTAVSQTPKYLVTQMGNDKSIKCEQNLGHDTMYWYKQDSKKFLKIMFSYNNKELIINETVPNRFSPKSPDKAHLNLHINSLELGDSAVYFCASSRLDRSDYGYTFGSGTRLTVV.

The sample holds many counts of this clonotype. The rearrangement uses TRBV7-9 and TRBJ2-7, with D perhaps TRBD1 (5 bases). Germline CDR1 and CDR2: SEHNR and FQNEAQ (reference sequence). The CDR3 length is 14 residues. V shed 2 bases and J shed 2 bases, with 10 bases lying between them. CDR3 sequence (DNA): TGTGCCAGCAGCTTACTAGGGGCCACCTACGAGCAGTACTTC. Encoded protein: CASSLLGATYEQYF.

In its sample, this clonotype was seen a few times. The V call is TRBV20-1, the J call TRBJ2-1, with D possibly TRBD2 on 5 matching bases. The CDR3 sequence is 16 residues long. Trimming removed 6 bases from V and 0 bases from J, with 18 bases in between. Per germline, CDR1 DFQATT and CDR2 SNEGSKA (reference sequence). CDR3 coding DNA: TGCAGTGCCCTCCGGGGTCCTCTGAGCTCCTACAATGAGCAGTTCTTC. Translating gives CSALRGPLSSYNEQFF.

The chain uses TRBV7-9 and TRBJ2-7, with D possibly matching TRBD1 (5 bases). Looked up from germline, CDR1 is SEHNR and CDR2 is FQNEAQ (reference sequence). This CDR3 region has 14 residues. Trimming removed 6 bases from V and 1 base from J, with 13 bases in between. CDR3 bases: TGTGCCAGCAGTTCTCGTTCAGGGTCCTACGAGCAGTACGTC. This sequence encodes CASSSRSGSYEQYV.

The genes are TRBV18 and TRBJ1-3; D unclear. Between the trimmed V and J ends, which lost 4 bases and 2 bases, there was a span of 12 bases. CDR1 is KGHSH and CDR2 is LQKENI in the germline V gene. The CDR3 totals 15 residues. The CDR3 DNA follows: TGTGCCAGCTCACTACTGGAGGGAACTGGAAACACCATATATTTT. Protein product: CASSLLEGTGNTIYF.

The genes are TRBV20-1 and TRBJ1-1, with D maybe TRBD1 (6 bases). The V gene lost 6 bases and the J gene lost 1 base, with 15 bases spanning the gap. The CDR3 loop spans 14 amino acids. CDR1 and CDR2 from the germline V gene are DFQATT and SNEGSKA (reference sequence). Here the CDR3 reads CSALEGGTNTEAFF. CDR3 bases: TGCAGTGCGTTAGAGGGGGGGACGAACACTGAAGCTTTCTTT.

There are a few counts of this clonotype. The V call is TRBV20-1, the J call TRBJ1-6; D is uncertain. CDR3 length: 15 residues. Germline V gene lookup returns CDR1 DFQATT and CDR2 SNEGSKA (reference sequence). The V end lost 1 base, the J end lost 5 bases, and 12 bases lay between the germline ends. CDR3 DNA sequence: TGCAGTGCTAGAGTAGGTGGGAGGGATAATTCACCCCTCCACTTT. Translation: CSARVGGRDNSPLHF.

CDR3 bases: TGCGCCAGCAGCTTGGGGTACAGGGCAACTGAAGATACGCAGTATTTT. This gives the protein CASSLGYRATEDTQYF. V and J are TRBV5-1 and TRBJ2-3; the D gene is possibly TRBD1 (6 bases). This CDR3 is built from 16 residues. V shed 0 bases and J shed 5 bases, with 16 bases lying between them. The germline V gene has CDR1 SGHRS and CDR2 YFSETQ. Full variable domain (missing parts from reference TRBV5-1 and TRBJ2-3): KAGVTQTPRYLIKTRGQQVTLSCSPISGHRSVSWYQQTPGQGLQFLFEYFSETQRNKGNFPGRFSGRQFSNSRSEMNVSTLELGDSALYLCASSLGYRATEDTQYFGPGTRLTVL.